The entry below gives a single TCR beta chain sequence along with its context. Antigen: not known. This sample is part of a study of CD4+ T cells in melanoma. General observations from the study: In melanoma, neoantigen-specific CD4+ T cells reportedly differed in differentiation state.

TCRdb keeps only in-frame clones here, not all; method: immunoSEQ multiplex PCR. This table has around 100,000 clones, 92% appearing once. The CDR3 runs to 14 residues. V was clipped by 1 base and J by 6 bases, with 10 bases between them. Germline loops: CDR1 LGHNA, CDR2 YNFKEQ. J is TRBJ2-1 and V is TRBV4-2, with D possibly being TRBD2 (6 bases). This clonotype was sampled from a human donor with melanoma. The sequencing input was peripheral blood. CDR3 nucleotides: TGTGCCAGCAGCCAAGGCGGGGCGGGCAATGAGCAGTTCTTC. It encodes CASSQGGAGNEQFF.